A single T cell receptor beta chain is shown here with its context. The entry originates in a study of control samples from healthy donors and cancer patients. Profiling relied on immunoSEQ multiplex PCR, and the TCRdb table lists in-frame clones only, not all of them. The sample lists some 140,000 clones; 75% to 90% were seen once. Per germline, CDR1 SQVTM and CDR2 ANQGSEA. The CDR3 totals 12 residues. Deletions cut 4 bases from V and 8 bases from J, with 15 bases between. The chain employs TRBV29-1 and TRBJ2-7, with D perhaps TRBD1 (6 bases). This sequence was found in a woman aged 30 to 39 in good health. Input material: blood. In nucleotides, the CDR3 is TGCAGCGTTGGTCCCGGGACAAATAAGCAGTACTTC. It translates to CSVGPGTNKQYF.